The 32 T cell receptor beta chains given below trace back to one sample, sequenced in a study of OX40 agonist ivuxolimab in advanced cancers. Sequencing was performed with immunoSEQ multiplex PCR; in TCRdb, only in-frame clones are kept and a portion is missing. Here the sample spans nearly 55,000 clones, more than 85% being singletons. The material sequenced was CD4+ or CD8+ T cells sorted from blood, taken in a trial of the OX40 agonist ivuxolimab. Every receptor here comes from an adult with an advanced solid tumor such as melanoma, head and neck, liver or kidney cancer.

The V call is TRBV30, the J call TRBJ1-1; perhaps TRBD1 as D (5 bases). This CDR3 is built from 14 residues. Trimming took off 2 bases at V and 1 base at J, with 11 bases between the two ends. Germline assignment: CDR1 GTSNPN and CDR2 SVGIG (reference sequence). The CDR3 region is CAWSMGPANTEAFF. As DNA, the CDR3 is TGTGCCTGGAGTATGGGACCGGCGAACACTGAAGCTTTCTTT.

The rearrangement uses TRBV7-3 and TRBJ1-1; D perhaps matches TRBD1 (5 bases). This CDR3 has 13 residues. V was clipped by 5 bases and J by 2 bases, with 9 bases between them. Germline V CDR1 and CDR2: SGHTA, FQGTGA. In DNA form, the CDR3 reads TGTGCCAGCAGCCCACAGGTTAACACTGAAGCTTTCTTT. This translates into CASSPQVNTEAFF.

This chain uses TRBV7-9 with TRBJ2-5; 12 bases are a match to TRBD2. The germline V gene has CDR1 SEHNR and CDR2 FQNEAQ (reference sequence). The CDR3 is 18 residues long. Losses at the gene ends were 7 bases for V and 6 bases for J; bases not matched to a gene: 18. CDR3 coding DNA: TGTGCCAGCACCTGGTGGCTAGCGGGAGGGCCCTCCCCTAAGACCCAGTACTTC. It codes for CASTWWLAGGPSPKTQYF.

The chain couples TRBV19 to TRBJ1-3, with no clear D. V lost 9 bases and J 1 base, leaving 4 bases between the germline ends. Germline lookup yields CDR1 LNHDA and CDR2 SQIVND (reference sequence). CDR3 length equals 11 residues. CDR3 residues: CASLSGNTIYF. In DNA, the CDR3 is TGTGCCAGCCTATCTGGAAACACCATATATTTT. The full variable domain, rest sourced from reference TRBV19 and TRBJ1-3, is DGGITQSPKYLFRKEGQNVTLSCEQNLNHDAMYWYRQDPGQGLRLIYYSQIVNDFQKGDIAEGYSVSREKKESFPLTVTSAQKNPTAFYLCASLSGNTIYFGEGSWLTVV.

V and J are TRBV7-6 and TRBJ2-1, with 10 bases fitting TRBD1. The CDR3 spans 16 residues. From germline, CDR1 is SGHVS and CDR2 FNYEAQ. Trimming cost V 4 bases and J 3 bases; bases outside gene matches: 6. CDR3 protein: CASSSVDRGIYNEQFF. The CDR3, as DNA: TGTGCCAGCAGCTCGGTGGACAGGGGGATCTACAATGAGCAGTTCTTC.

The chain joins TRBV18 to TRBJ1-5; unclear D gene. The CDR3 is 13 residues long. Germline assignment: CDR1 KGHSH and CDR2 LQKENI. The V end was cut by 3 bases, the J end by 4 bases, with 7 bases between. CDR3 protein: CASSPGKNQPQHF. The DNA of the CDR3 is TGTGCCAGCTCACCGGGCAAGAATCAGCCCCAGCATTTT.

The V and J genes are TRBV7-9 and TRBJ2-7; the D gene is possibly TRBD2 (6 bases). The CDR3 loop spans 12 amino acids. Trimming took off 5 bases at V and 9 bases at J, with 14 bases between the two ends. In germline, CDR1 is SEHNR, CDR2 FQNEAQ (reference sequence). CDR3 DNA sequence: TGTGCCAGCAGCCTAGGAGGGTTGGGGCAGTACTTC. It encodes CASSLGGLGQYF.

The chain recombines TRBV7-3 with TRBJ2-7; 10 bases are a match to TRBD1. The CDR3 covers 14 residues. J was trimmed by 3 bases and V by 6 bases; bases with no gene match: 5. The V gene's germline CDR1 is SGHTA and CDR2 FQGTGA. The CDR3 DNA reads as TGTGCCAGCAGACCTAGGGACAGGGGCTACGAGCAGTACTTC. It codes for CASRPRDRGYEQYF.

J is TRBJ1-5 and V is TRBV5-4; D is uncertain. V lost 0 bases to trimming and J lost 2 bases, with 6 bases between them. This CDR3 has 14 amino acids. CDR1 and CDR2 from the germline V gene are SGHNT and YYREEE (reference sequence). CDR3 in amino acids: CASSLALGNQPQHF. The CDR3 bases are TGTGCCAGCAGCTTGGCGCTTGGCAATCAGCCCCAGCATTTT.

This chain joins TRBV5-4 and TRBJ2-3; 10 nucleotides align to TRBD2. The CDR3 runs 14 residues. Trimming at V came to 1 base and at J to 10 bases, leaving 6 bases not matched to a gene. Germline CDR1 and CDR2: SGHNT and YYREEE (reference sequence). Here the CDR3 reads CASSLFTSGEAQYF. The DNA of the CDR3 is TGTGCCAGCAGCTTGTTCACTAGCGGGGAAGCGCAGTATTTT.

This clone was observed once. The V call is TRBV7-9, the J call TRBJ2-5, with TRBD2 matching over 8 bases. J lost 5 bases, V lost 3 bases, and 5 bases had no gene match. This CDR3 has 14 amino acids. Germline V gene lookup returns CDR1 SEHNR and CDR2 FQNEAQ (reference sequence). CDR3 loop: CASSFGSGIETQYF. The CDR3 DNA is TGTGCCAGCAGCTTCGGTAGCGGGATCGAGACCCAGTACTTC.

CDR3 in DNA: TGTGCCAGCAGCCTCAGGCCGGGGGGCGAGGGAGGCTACACCTTC. It yields the protein CASSLRPGGEGGYTF. The gene calls are TRBV16 and TRBJ1-2; perhaps TRBD1 as D (6 bases). Germline V lookup: CDR1 KGHSY, CDR2 FQNENV. The V and J ends lost 4 bases and 8 bases respectively, with 20 bases between them. The CDR3 length is 15 residues.

The chain employs TRBV20-1 and TRBJ2-5; D is undetermined. The CDR3 sequence is 11 residues long. Germline loops: CDR1 DFQATT, CDR2 SNEGSKA (reference sequence). V gave up 4 bases and J gave up 3 bases, with 6 bases separating them. For the CDR3, the DNA is TGCAGTGCTAAACCAGAAGAGACCCAGTACTTC. Protein sequence: CSAKPEETQYF.

The gene calls are TRBV30 and TRBJ2-7, with no clear D. Deletions cut 2 bases from V and 4 bases from J, with 9 bases between. The length of the CDR3 is 12 residues. CDR1 and CDR2 (germline): GTSNPN, SVGIG (reference sequence). CDR3 in amino acids: CAWSKQEYEQYF. DNA for the CDR3: TGTGCCTGGAGTAAGCAAGAGTACGAGCAGTACTTC.

The chain combines TRBV25-1 with TRBJ1-2; D is ambiguous. V lost 4 bases and J lost 1, with 16 bases in between. The CDR3 covers 16 residues. Germline assignment: CDR1 MGHDK and CDR2 SYGVNS. The CDR3 region is CASSGPWIHSNYGYTF. CDR3 sequence (DNA): TGTGCCAGCAGTGGCCCCTGGATCCACAGTAACTATGGCTACACCTTC.

The gene calls are TRBV19 and TRBJ2-1, with D unclear. The V gene lost 3 bases and the J gene lost 13 bases, with 16 bases spanning the gap. CDR1 and CDR2 (germline): LNHDA, SQIVND (reference sequence). The CDR3 is 13 residues long. This CDR3 is CASSIDTPNSQFF. CDR3 sequence (DNA): TGTGCCAGTAGTATCGACACCCCTAATTCTCAGTTCTTC. The whole variable domain, filled in from reference TRBV19 and TRBJ2-1, reads DGGITQSPKYLFRKEGQNVTLSCEQNLNHDAMYWYRQDPGQGLRLIYYSQIVNDFQKGDIAEGYSVSREKKESFPLTVTSAQKNPTAFYLCASSIDTPNSQFFGPGTRLTVL.

The CDR3 loop is CASSLSAGGNQPQHF. CDR3 in DNA: TGTGCCAGCAGTTTATCGGCAGGTGGCAATCAGCCCCAGCATTTT. V and J are TRBV27 and TRBJ1-5, with D unclear. The V end lost 0 bases, the J end lost 2 bases, and 8 bases lay between the germline ends. The CDR3 runs to 15 residues. Germline V gives CDR1 MNHEY, CDR2 SMNVEV (reference sequence).

This sequence joins TRBV6-1 and TRBJ1-2, with no clear D. V lost 2 bases, J lost 5 bases, and 9 bases lay in between. Germline CDR1 is MNHNS and CDR2 is SASEGT. CDR3 size: 13 residues. The CDR3 DNA reads TGTGCCAGCAGTGAAAAGGAACGTTATGGCTACACCTTC. Translated, it gives CASSEKERYGYTF.

This rearrangement joins TRBV2 to TRBJ2-3; D gene ambiguous. Germline CDR1 SNHLY, CDR2 FYNNEI. This CDR3 region has 11 residues. The CDR3 spells CAKSKGDTQYF. In nucleotides, the CDR3 is TGTGCAAAGTCGAAAGGCGATACGCAGTATTTT.

This clone was seen once. The V call is TRBV19, the J call TRBJ2-3, with TRBD1 identical over 12 bases. V dropped 9 bases and J dropped 7; count of bases not matched to a gene: 11. Germline lookup yields CDR1 LNHDA and CDR2 SQIVND (reference sequence). The length of the CDR3 is 15 residues. The CDR3 sequence: CASFPGTGGTNTQYF. The CDR3 DNA follows: TGTGCCAGCTTTCCCGGGACAGGGGGCACGAATACGCAGTATTTT.

V gene TRBV6-1 combines with J gene TRBJ1-2; weak D call: TRBD1 (5 bases). The CDR3 consists of 13 residues. V was pared by 6 bases and J by 5 bases, with 13 bases between. Germline V gives CDR1 MNHNS, CDR2 SASEGT. CDR3 bases: TGTGCCAGCAGCCGGGACCGGGGGTATGGCTACACCTTC. Encoded protein: CASSRDRGYGYTF.

This clone was seen only once. This chain joins TRBV5-4 and TRBJ2-7; 8 bases agree with TRBD2. The CDR3 is 14 amino acids. After removal of 10 bases from V and 4 bases from J, the junction contained 13 bases not matched to a gene. From germline, CDR1 is SGHNT and CDR2 YYREEE (reference sequence). Written as DNA, the CDR3 is TGTGCCCTAAGCAAAGCGGGAGCGGGTTACGAGCAGTACTTC. Translating it yields CALSKAGAGYEQYF.

This rearrangement joins TRBV15 to TRBJ1-3; no definite D call. V lost 3 bases and J 1 base, leaving 16 bases between the germline ends. Germline CDR1 and CDR2: LNHNV and YYDKDF (reference sequence). This CDR3 has 17 residues. Here the CDR3 DNA reads TGTGCCACCAGCAGGAGGTCCCTAGCTCTTTCTGGAAACACCATATATTTT. It is translated as CATSRRSLALSGNTIYF.

The chain is built from TRBV5-5 and TRBJ1-3; 7 bases are a match to TRBD1. There are 16 residues in the CDR3. Trimming cost V 4 bases and J 0 bases; bases outside gene matches: 7. Germline V gene sequence: CDR1 SGHKS, CDR2 YYEKEE (reference sequence). The CDR3 sequence: CASSLSQGSSGNTIYF. CDR3 coding DNA: TGTGCCAGCAGCCTGTCACAGGGGAGCTCTGGAAACACCATATATTTT.

The chain recombines TRBV6-1 with TRBJ2-5, with TRBD2 as a possible D gene (7 bases). CDR1 is MNHNS and CDR2 is SASEGT in the germline V gene. Between the trimmed V and J ends, which lost 7 bases and 5 bases, there was a span of 17 bases. The CDR3 extends over 14 amino acids. CDR3 region: CASTPSGRGETQYF. CDR3 nucleotides: TGTGCCAGCACTCCGTCGGGGAGGGGGGAGACCCAGTACTTC.

The count of this clone is one. The chain couples TRBV10-3 to TRBJ1-5; D remains unclear. Germline V gene data show CDR1 as ENHRY and CDR2 as SYGVKD. The CDR3 has 15 amino acids. V lost 1 base and J 0 bases, leaving 7 bases between the germline ends. CDR3 residues: CAISELGNSNQPQHF. CDR3 nucleotides: TGTGCCATCAGTGAGTTGGGTAATAGCAATCAGCCCCAGCATTTT.

This chain uses TRBV13 with TRBJ2-4, with TRBD2 identical over 7 bases. Germline values: CDR1 PRHDT, CDR2 FYEKMQ (reference sequence). The ends lost 8 bases at V and 6 bases at J; junction bases unmatched: 1. This CDR3 comprises 11 residues. The CDR3 sequence: CASSGGNIQYF. The DNA of the CDR3 is TGTGCCAGCTCGGGGGGAAACATTCAGTACTTC.

J is TRBJ2-3 and V is TRBV4-1; 7 bases align to TRBD2. After removal of 4 bases from V and 1 base from J, the junction contained 8 bases not matched to a gene. The CDR3 consists of 16 residues. CDR1 and CDR2 (germline): MGHRA, YSYEKL. The CDR3, as DNA: TGCGCCAGCAGCCGGTCTTTGGGGGGGGGCACAGATACGCAGTATTTT. This gives the protein CASSRSLGGGTDTQYF.

V usage is TRBV21-1 and J usage is TRBJ2-7; TRBD2, as called in the table, went unchecked against the DNA. TRBV21-1 is deemed a pseudogene. The CDR3 length is 16 residues. CDR3 residues: CASSNQGLAGSYEQYF. The CDR3, as DNA: TGTGCCAGCAGCAATCAGGGACTAGCGGGGTCCTACGAGCAGTACTTC.

This chain joins TRBV27 and TRBJ1-5; tentative D call: TRBD1 (6 bases). CDR1 MNHEY and CDR2 SMNVEV come from the germline V gene (reference sequence). The CDR3 runs 14 residues. Trimming took 6 bases from V and 6 from J, leaving 15 bases between them. The CDR3 here is CASRFSVGAQPQHF. The CDR3 coding sequence is TGTGCCAGCAGATTTTCTGTGGGGGCTCAGCCCCAGCATTTT.

The rearrangement links TRBV28 to TRBJ2-5; no definite D call. The CDR3 loop spans 11 amino acids. The germline CDR1 and CDR2 sequences are MDHEN and SYDVKM. V lost 1 base, J lost 5 bases, and 2 bases lay in between. CDR3 loop: CASSLSETQYF. CDR3 bases: TGTGCCAGCAGTTTATCGGAGACCCAGTACTTC.

This chain connects TRBV4-1 to TRBJ1-4; the match to TRBD1 covers 9 bases. CDR1 is MGHRA, CDR2 YSYEKL, per germline. The V segment lost 1 base and the J segment 4 bases; nucleotides outside the gene matches: 7. This CDR3 has 17 residues. The CDR3 is CASSQGGTGYGNEKLFF. DNA for the CDR3: TGCGCCAGCAGCCAAGGTGGGACAGGGTACGGTAATGAAAAACTGTTTTTT.